This T cell receptor beta chain was identified in a study of cytomegalovirus exposure and HLA in healthy donors. Amplification used 60 Vbeta primers and 13 Jbeta primers. The table came from immunoSEQ multiplex PCR; TCRdb's copy has only in-frame clones and leaves some out. This sample carries fewer than 150,000 clones, 82% of them seen once, and the ten largest clones take around 2.6%. Findings and caveats of the study: TCR beta chains numbering some 160 were designated cytomegalovirus-associated.

Germline V gives CDR1 SEHNR, CDR2 FQNEAQ (reference sequence). The CDR3 totals 14 residues. After removal of 5 bases from V and 3 bases from J, the junction contained 4 bases not matched to a gene. Comments on this clone: What it binds is unknown.

The chain has TRBV7-9 and TRBJ2-7; TRBD2 agrees at 10 bases. The clonotype was recovered from a male donor in good health and CMV-seronegative. The specimen sequenced was PBMCs. Here the CDR3 DNA reads TGTGCCAGCAGCCCCGGGACTAGCGTCTACGAGCAGTACTTC. It translates to CASSPGTSVYEQYF.